This passage covers 29 T cell receptor beta chains from one sample sequenced in a study of blood T cell repertoires in COVID-19. Using immunoSEQ multiplex PCR, the repertoire was profiled, and TCRdb retains in-frame clones only, with some absent. The table has 150,000 to 200,000 clones, around 91% seen once. The sample comprised PBMCs or T cells enriched from blood (not recorded which). These receptors were obtained from a young woman who had recovered from COVID-19.

V is TRBV19 and J is TRBJ2-2, with TRBD2 as a possible D gene (7 bases). The CDR3 totals 15 residues. Germline CDR1 LNHDA, CDR2 SQIVND (reference sequence). The V gene lost 8 bases and the J gene lost 2 bases, with 15 bases spanning the gap. The chain's CDR3 is CASAFAGANTGELFF. CDR3 bases: TGTGCCAGTGCCTTCGCGGGGGCAAACACCGGGGAGCTGTTTTTT. Supplemented by reference TRBV19 and TRBJ2-2, the full variable domain reads DGGITQSPKYLFRKEGQNVTLSCEQNLNHDAMYWYRQDPGQGLRLIYYSQIVNDFQKGDIAEGYSVSREKKESFPLTVTSAQKNPTAFYLCASAFAGANTGELFFGEGSRLTVL.

This clone was detected only once. CDR3 loop: CASSKEGQGLAFF. CDR3 DNA sequence: TGTGCCAGCAGCAAAGAGGGACAGGGTTTAGCTTTCTTT. The chain carries TRBV21-1 and TRBJ1-1; the table calls TRBD1, which could not be checked here. TRBV21-1 constitutes a pseudogene. This CDR3 spans 13 amino acids.

This sequence joins TRBV7-2 and TRBJ1-1; 8 bases fit TRBD1. The germline V gene encodes CDR1 SGHTA and CDR2 FQGNSA. The CDR3 contains 15 residues. With V trimmed by 6 bases and J by 3 bases, 9 bases remained unmatched. The CDR3 sequence: CASRRNRGKDTEAFF. CDR3 bases: TGTGCCAGCAGGCGAAACAGGGGGAAGGACACTGAAGCTTTCTTT.

This chain joins TRBV30 and TRBJ1-5; 9 nucleotides match TRBD1. Germline assignment: CDR1 GTSNPN and CDR2 SVGIG (reference sequence). V was clipped by 0 bases and J by 4 bases; unmatched bases: 10. The CDR3 has 17 amino acids. Here the CDR3 reads CAWSVRDRASRNQPQHF. DNA for the CDR3: TGTGCCTGGAGTGTACGGGACAGGGCCTCTCGGAATCAGCCCCAGCATTTT.

The J gene is TRBJ2-6, the V gene TRBV4-1, with 9 bases matching TRBD1. CDR1 and CDR2 from the germline V gene are MGHRA and YSYEKL. The CDR3 consists of 16 residues. V was clipped by 3 bases and J by 2 bases; unmatched bases: 2. The CDR3 here is CASSQGDRAGANVLTF. DNA of the CDR3: TGCGCCAGCAGCCAGGGGGACAGGGCTGGGGCCAACGTCCTGACTTTC.

The chain links TRBV18 to TRBJ2-3, with D unresolved. Trimming stripped 3 bases from V and 2 bases from J, with 12 bases between. From germline, CDR1 is KGHSH and CDR2 LQKENI. The length of the CDR3 is 15 residues. The CDR3 DNA sequence: TGTGCCAGCTCACCGGAGTTACAAATCACAGATACGCAGTATTTT. Translation: CASSPELQITDTQYF.

This clone was observed once. V and J are TRBV2 and TRBJ2-3; D remains unclear. Trimming removed 4 bases from V and 6 bases from J, with 8 bases in between. Germline V gene sequence: CDR1 SNHLY, CDR2 FYNNEI. CDR3 length equals 12 residues. The CDR3 sequence is CASSVGRDTQYF. The DNA for the CDR3 is TGTGCCAGCAGTGTCGGCAGGGATACGCAGTATTTT.

The count of this clone is one. The J gene is TRBJ2-1, the V gene TRBV10-2; 10 bases map to TRBD2. After removal of 10 bases from V and 4 bases from J, the junction contained 7 bases not matched to a gene. The germline gives CDR1 WSHSY, CDR2 SAAADI. The length of the CDR3 is 14 residues. CDR3 DNA: TGCGCCACCACGACTAGCGGGCTATACAATGAGCAGTTCTTC. Its protein product is CATTTSGLYNEQFF.

This clone was counted a single time. The chain uses TRBV28 and TRBJ2-7, with TRBD2 matching 8 bases. The length of the CDR3 is 14 residues. Trimming cost V 6 bases and J 6 bases; bases outside gene matches: 10. CDR1 MDHEN and CDR2 SYDVKM come from the germline V gene. For the CDR3, the DNA is TGTGCCAGCAGAACCGGGACTAGGGCTAGCGAGCAGTACTTC. Translated, it gives CASRTGTRASEQYF.

The V gene is TRBV6-6, the J gene TRBJ1-1; D gene ambiguous. The CDR3 contains 14 residues. V dropped 8 bases and J dropped 1 base, with 14 bases sitting between them. The germline gives CDR1 MNHNY, CDR2 SVGAGI (reference sequence). The CDR3 nucleotides read TGTGCCAGCCAGAGGAGTCGTTCGAACACTGAAGCTTTCTTT. Translation gives CASQRSRSNTEAFF.

The chain couples TRBV4-1 to TRBJ2-4; D perhaps matches TRBD2 (5 bases). Per the germline V gene, CDR1 is MGHRA and CDR2 is YSYEKL. The CDR3 spans 14 residues. The V and J ends lost 1 base and 5 bases respectively, with 9 bases between them. The CDR3 DNA follows: TGCGCCAGCAGCCAAGTAGCAGCGGAAAACATTCAGTACTTC. It yields the protein CASSQVAAENIQYF.

This chain joins TRBV27 and TRBJ1-4; 7 bases agree with TRBD1. J was trimmed by 3 bases and V by 2 bases; bases with no gene match: 3. Germline CDR1 reads MNHEY; CDR2 reads SMNVEV (reference sequence). This CDR3 spans 15 amino acids. The CDR3, as DNA: TGTGCCAGCAGTTTAGGGGGACAGCCTAATGAAAAACTGTTTTTT. This translates into CASSLGGQPNEKLFF.

In this sample, this clone turned up many times. The chain uses TRBV5-8 and TRBJ1-5; D gene unclear. This CDR3 spans 13 amino acids. Trimming cost V 0 bases and J 6 bases, with 7 bases left between them. The germline CDR1 and CDR2 sequences are SGHTS and YDEGEE. The CDR3 reads CASSLDPGQPQHF. The CDR3 DNA follows: TGTGCCAGCAGCTTGGATCCGGGTCAGCCCCAGCATTTT. Filled out from reference TRBV5-8 and TRBJ1-5, the complete variable domain reads EAGVTQSPTHLIKTRGQQATLRCSPISGHTSVYWYQQALGLGLQFLLWYDEGEERNRGNFPPRFSGRQFPNYSSELNVNALELEDSALYLCASSLDPGQPQHFGDGTRLSIL.

V gene TRBV13 combines with J gene TRBJ1-2, with 7 bases matching TRBD1. The CDR3 extends over 16 amino acids. After removal of 2 bases from V and 6 bases from J, the junction contained 12 bases not matched to a gene. Per the germline V gene, CDR1 is PRHDT and CDR2 is FYEKMQ (reference sequence). CDR3 protein: CASSLRPWDSPNGYTF. The CDR3 coding sequence is TGTGCCAGCAGCTTAAGACCCTGGGACAGCCCTAATGGCTACACCTTC. Full variable domain (missing parts from reference TRBV13 and TRBJ1-2): AAGVIQSPRHLIKEKRETATLKCYPIPRHDTVYWYQQGPGQDPQFLISFYEKMQSDKGSIPDRFSAQQFSDYHSELNMSSLELGDSALYFCASSLRPWDSPNGYTFGSGTRLTVV.

The chain couples TRBV7-9 to TRBJ2-7, with 8 nucleotides matching TRBD2. The CDR3 is made up of 15 amino acids. Losses at the gene ends were 3 bases for V and 0 bases for J; bases not matched to a gene: 4. Germline V lookup: CDR1 SEHNR, CDR2 FQNEAQ (reference sequence). CDR3 region: CASSLHGRDSYEQYF. The CDR3 coding sequence is TGTGCCAGCAGCTTGCACGGGAGGGACTCCTACGAGCAGTACTTC.

The chain couples TRBV3-1 (or the pseudogene TRBV3-2) to TRBJ2-1; 12 positions agree with TRBD2. The junction had 3 bases not matched to a gene; V was cut back by 6 bases and J by 6 bases. The CDR3 is 14 amino acids. Germline V gives CDR1 LGHDT, CDR2 YNNKEL (reference sequence). Here the CDR3 DNA reads TGTGCCAGCAGACTAGCGGGAGGTAGCAATGAGCAGTTCTTC. Translated: CASRLAGGSNEQFF.

The chain recombines TRBV7-6 with TRBJ1-1; TRBD1 is a possible D gene (6 bases). Germline-derived CDR1 and CDR2 are SGHVS and FNYEAQ. This CDR3 region has 12 residues. Trimming shortened V by 5 bases and J by 5 bases, and 9 bases separated the two germline ends. CDR3 nucleotide sequence: TGTGCCAGCAGCGGGCAGGGGACTGAAGCTTTCTTT. It encodes CASSGQGTEAFF.

This clone has only a few counts. Other DNA sequences in this specimen translate into the identical CDR3. The chain employs TRBV5-1 and TRBJ2-7; the match to TRBD2 covers 11 bases. Germline CDR1 and CDR2: SGHRS and YFSETQ. V lost 1 base, J lost 4 bases, and 4 bases stayed unmatched. There are 15 residues in the CDR3. In DNA form, the CDR3 reads TGCGCCAGCAGCTTGACCGGGACTAGCGGATACGAGCAGTACTTC. Its protein product is CASSLTGTSGYEQYF.

The gene calls are TRBV2 and TRBJ2-1; tentatively, D is TRBD2 (6 bases). Looked up from germline, CDR1 is SNHLY and CDR2 is FYNNEI. This CDR3 has 15 amino acids. Trimming removed 7 bases from V and 0 bases from J, with 13 bases in between. CDR3 residues: CASTRQEGSYNEQFF. Written as DNA, the CDR3 is TGTGCCAGCACCCGCCAGGAGGGCTCCTACAATGAGCAGTTCTTC.

V gene TRBV7-9 combines with J gene TRBJ2-7; 10 positions agree with TRBD2. The CDR3 is 14 amino acids. The V gene's germline CDR1 is SEHNR and CDR2 FQNEAQ (reference sequence). The trim removed 5 bases at V and 1 base at J, leaving 2 bases unmatched. CDR3 DNA: TGTGCCAGCAGCCGGACTAGCGGATCCTACGAGCAGTACTTC. This sequence encodes CASSRTSGSYEQYF.

The chain recombines TRBV24-1 with TRBJ2-1; D is possibly TRBD2 (5 bases). V dropped 6 bases and J dropped 5 bases, with 13 bases sitting between them. CDR1 is KGHDR, CDR2 SFDVKD, per germline. The CDR3 spans 14 residues. The DNA of the CDR3 is TGTGCCACCAGTCTATCGTGGCGGGACAATGAGCAGTTCTTC. It yields the protein CATSLSWRDNEQFF.

The V call is TRBV12-3 or TRBV12-4, the J call TRBJ2-4, with TRBD2 matching 7 bases. The CDR3 totals 13 residues. With V trimmed by 6 bases and J by 3 bases, 2 bases remained unmatched. The CDR3 region is CASSSGGKNIQYF. The CDR3 coding sequence is TGTGCCAGCAGCTCGGGGGGCAAAAACATTCAGTACTTC.

The CDR3 DNA sequence: TGTGCCAGCAGTTACGCCCCTTCCGACAGGCGCAAGGGCTACACCTTC. This sequence encodes CASSYAPSDRRKGYTF. The gene calls are TRBV6-6 and TRBJ1-2; tentative D call: TRBD1 (6 bases). The CDR3 is made up of 16 amino acids. Between the trimmed V and J ends, which lost 2 bases and 8 bases, there was a span of 21 bases. CDR1 and CDR2 (germline): MNHNY, SVGAGI (reference sequence).

The genes are TRBV4-1 and TRBJ2-1; 11 positions agree with TRBD2. The CDR3 runs to 17 residues. V shed 4 bases, J shed 7 bases, and the junction held 12 bases outside the gene matches. Germline loops: CDR1 MGHRA, CDR2 YSYEKL. In DNA form, the CDR3 reads TGCGCCAGCAGCCCACGCCTTAGCGGGAGGGCCGATAATGAGCAGTTCTTC. It is translated as CASSPRLSGRADNEQFF.

V usage is TRBV5-6 and J usage is TRBJ2-4, with D tentatively TRBD1 (6 bases). This CDR3 is 15 amino acids long. Trimming pared 4 bases from V and 1 base from J, leaving 12 bases between. Per germline, CDR1 SGHDT and CDR2 YYEEEE. The chain's CDR3 is CASSPTGMAKNIQYF. The CDR3 DNA is TGTGCCAGCAGCCCAACAGGGATGGCCAAAAACATTCAGTACTTC.

The chain joins TRBV5-1 to TRBJ2-7; 7 bases line up with TRBD1. CDR3 length: 15 residues. V lost 2 bases, J lost 3 bases, and 8 bases stayed unmatched. The germline V gene has CDR1 SGHRS and CDR2 YFSETQ. For the CDR3, the DNA is TGCGCCAGCAGCTTCGGGACAGCGTTTTACTACGAGCAGTACTTC. Its protein is CASSFGTAFYYEQYF.

The chain is built from TRBV25-1 and TRBJ1-2; TRBD1 agrees at 7 bases. Trimming took 8 bases from V and 5 from J; bases not matched to a gene: 11. The CDR3 totals 14 residues. CDR1 and CDR2 (germline): MGHDK, SYGVNS. This chain's CDR3 is CASSAPDRSYGYTF. As DNA, the CDR3 is TGTGCCAGCTCCGCTCCGGACAGGTCATATGGCTACACCTTC.

This sequence joins TRBV10-3 and TRBJ1-1; D is uncertain. V gave up 0 bases and J gave up 8 bases, with 10 bases separating them. The germline V gene has CDR1 ENHRY and CDR2 SYGVKD. The CDR3 loop spans 13 amino acids. CDR3 DNA sequence: TGTGCCATCAGTGAGTCGCCAGAACAAGAAGCTTTCTTT. It codes for CAISESPEQEAFF.

The J gene is TRBJ2-5, the V gene TRBV6-5, with D perhaps matching TRBD1 (6 bases). This CDR3 contains 13 residues. CDR1 is MNHEY, CDR2 SVGAGI, per germline. Trimming pared 6 bases from V and 5 bases from J, leaving 13 bases between. The CDR3 DNA sequence: TGTGCCAGCAGCCCCAGGGGCCAGGAGACCCAGTACTTC. It translates to CASSPRGQETQYF.